These T cell receptor beta chains were read from a single sample in a study of cytomegalovirus exposure and HLA in healthy donors. Assay: immunoSEQ multiplex PCR; the TCRdb copy retains only in-frame clones and omits some. The sample shows about 200,000 clones, 70% to 90% of them seen only once. The sample comprised PBMCs. The origin of the receptors is a man aged 25-40 years in good health and CMV-seronegative. Each CDR3 is given with its conserved first and last residue. A D gene is named only where the DNA matches it firmly. Expanded clones get a size class; other rows say once, few or many, or leave the size out.

v_call	clone_size	j_call	d_call	cdr3_nt	cdr3_aa
TRBV2	-	TRBJ1-5	TRBD1	TGTGCCAGCAAGGGACAGGGTTATCAGCCCCAGCATTTT	CASKGQGYQPQHF
TRBV7-9	-	TRBJ1-1	-	TGTGCCAGCAGCACCAATCGTGAGCAAGAAGCTTTCTTT	CASSTNREQEAFF
TRBV28	-	TRBJ1-1	TRBD1	TGTGCCAGCAGTTTAGGGACAGGGGGTACTGAAGCTTTCTTT	CASSLGTGGTEAFF
TRBV6-1	few	TRBJ1-5	-	TGTGCCAGCAGTGAGAACGAGGAAGGCAATCAGCCCCAGCATTTT	CASSENEEGNQPQHF
TRBV27	-	TRBJ1-1	-	TGTGCCACGGGGGGGGGTACTGAAGCTTTCTTT	CATGGGTEAFF
TRBV6-5	-	TRBJ2-3	-	TGTGCCAGCAGTTACTTGGAGAGCACAGATACGCAGTATTTT	CASSYLESTDTQYF
TRBV28	-	TRBJ2-5	TRBD2	TGTGCCAGCAGTTTCGGACTAGCTCAAGAGACCCAGTACTTC	CASSFGLAQETQYF
TRBV5-6	once	TRBJ2-5	-	TGTGCCAGCAGCAAGGACTTCCCCGGCGGGACCCAGTACTTC	CASSKDFPGGTQYF
TRBV6-1	-	TRBJ1-2	-	TGTGCCAGCGCAATGACGGGTTATGGCTACACCTTC	CASAMTGYGYTF
TRBV27	-	TRBJ2-5	TRBD1	TGTGCCAGCAGTCGGGACAGGGGTGGCGAGACCCAGTACTTC	CASSRDRGGETQYF
TRBV6-5	-	TRBJ1-1	-	TGTGCCAGCAGTTACAGGGAGGTCGGAACTGAAGCTTTCTTT	CASSYREVGTEAFF
TRBV5-1	-	TRBJ2-3	TRBD1	TGCGCCAGCAGCTATAGGGACAGAACAGATACGCAGTATTTT	CASSYRDRTDTQYF
TRBV9	-	TRBJ2-2	-	TGTGCCAGCAGCGTACTTCCAGCCGGGGGCACCGGGGAGCTGTTTTTT	CASSVLPAGGTGELFF
TRBV6-1	-	TRBJ1-5	-	TGTGCCAGCAGTGAAAACTGGAATCAGCCCCAGCATTTT	CASSENWNQPQHF
TRBV6-5	-	TRBJ1-6	-	TGTGCCAGCAGTTACTCAGGCAGCGGGAATTCACCCCTCCACTTT	CASSYSGSGNSPLHF
TRBV21-1	-	TRBJ2-3	-	TGTGCCAGCGGAGGGCCGGGGGGGCGATATAGCACAGATACGCAGTATTTT	CASGGPGGRYSTDTQYF
TRBV5-1	-	TRBJ1-2	TRBD1	TGCGCCAGCAGCTTGATGGGACAGGGCGGTCATGGCTACACCTTC	CASSLMGQGGHGYTF
TRBV6-1	-	TRBJ1-1	TRBD1	TGTGCCAGCAGTGAAAGGACAGGGATGAACACTGAAGCTTTCTTT	CASSERTGMNTEAFF
TRBV5-1	-	TRBJ1-1	-	TGCGCCAGCAGCTTGGGACAAGGCGCTTTCTTT	CASSLGQGAFF
TRBV28	-	TRBJ2-6	TRBD1	TGTGCCAGCAGACAGGGGGCCTCTGGGGCCAGCGTCCTGACTTTC	CASRQGASGASVLTF
TRBV7-2	once	TRBJ2-5	TRBD2	TGTGCCAGCAGCCTGGGACTAGCGGGGCCCCAAGAGACCCAGTACTTC	CASSLGLAGPQETQYF
TRBV7-2	-	TRBJ1-6	-	TGTGCCAGCAGCCTTACAGACCCGGGACACGGGTCCTATAATTCACCCCTCCACTTT	CASSLTDPGHGSYNSPLHF
TRBV7-6	-	TRBJ2-2	TRBD2	TGTGCCAGCAGACCAACGGGGGGTTCGAACACCGGGGAGCTGTTTTTT	CASRPTGGSNTGELFF
TRBV6-6	few	TRBJ1-2	-	TGTGCCAGCAGTTACCTGAAACAGGGAAGAGGAGGCTACACCTTC	CASSYLKQGRGGYTF
TRBV27	-	TRBJ2-3	-	TGTGCCAGCGGTCTCGAGGGAGGCAGACTCACAGATACGCAGTATTTT	CASGLEGGRLTDTQYF
TRBV6-6	-	TRBJ1-2	TRBD1	TGTGCCAGCAGACCGGACAGGGTGGGAAATGGCTACACCTTC	CASRPDRVGNGYTF
TRBV11-2	once	TRBJ1-2	TRBD1	TGTGCCAGCAGCTCTATAGGCCGGGACAGGGGGCTCACTAACTATGGCTACACCTTC	CASSSIGRDRGLTNYGYTF
TRBV5-6	-	TRBJ2-7	-	TGTGCCAGCAGCTTGGGGCAGTCCTACGAGCAGTACTTC	CASSLGQSYEQYF
TRBV9	-	TRBJ1-5	TRBD1	TGTGCCAGCAGCGTAGGGTCAGGGGGTCAGCCCCAGCATTTT	CASSVGSGGQPQHF
TRBV19	-	TRBJ1-3	-	TGTGCCAGCCGGAGGGTTTCCTCTGGAAACACCATATATTTT	CASRRVSSGNTIYF
TRBV28	-	TRBJ2-7	TRBD2	TGTGCCAGCGGAACTGTGGTGGGGGGGGATGTGGGGGAGCAGTACTTC	CASGTVVGGDVGEQYF
TRBV2	-	TRBJ2-3	TRBD1	TGTGCCAGCAGTCAGATCCAGACAGGGGTAAACACAGATACGCAGTATTTT	CASSQIQTGVNTDTQYF
TRBV6-4	medium-sized	TRBJ2-7	TRBD2	TGTGCCAGCAGTGAAGCGGGGGGAGGGTCCTACGAGCAGTACTTC	CASSEAGGGSYEQYF
TRBV6-5	-	TRBJ1-2	TRBD1	TGTGCCAGCAGTTACGCCCGGGACAGCATCAACTATGGCTACACCTTC	CASSYARDSINYGYTF
TRBV11-2	-	TRBJ2-2	-	TGTGCCAGCAGCTTGACAGGGAACACCGGGGAGCTGTTTTTT	CASSLTGNTGELFF
TRBV5-1	-	TRBJ2-7	TRBD2	TGCGCCAGCAGCAGCGGACTAGCGGGGTCCTACGAGCAGTACTTC	CASSSGLAGSYEQYF
TRBV11-3	-	TRBJ2-2	TRBD1	TGTGCCAGCAGCGCCCCGGGACAGGGCCTGAACACCGGGGAGCTGTTTTTT	CASSAPGQGLNTGELFF
TRBV7-2	-	TRBJ2-2	-	TGTGCCAGCAGCCGCGAGGACGGACTCTACACCGGGGAGCTGTTTTTT	CASSREDGLYTGELFF
TRBV19	-	TRBJ2-3	-	TGTGCCAGTAGTATTTCGTGGGGGCCAGATACGCAGTATTTT	CASSISWGPDTQYF
TRBV7-3	-	TRBJ2-1	TRBD2	TGTGCCAGCAGCTTAAAGCGGGGGGCCAACAATGAGCAGTTCTTC	CASSLKRGANNEQFF
TRBV5-4	-	TRBJ2-7	TRBD1	TGTGCCAGCAGCTTGCGGGACAGGGGTGACGAGCAGTACTTC	CASSLRDRGDEQYF
TRBV2	-	TRBJ2-5	TRBD2	TGTGCCAGCAGTGCACTAGCGGGAGAAAAAGAGACCCAGTACTTC	CASSALAGEKETQYF
TRBV9	once	TRBJ2-5	-	TGTGCCAGCAGCGTAGGACTTCAAGAGACCCAGTACTTC	CASSVGLQETQYF
TRBV9	-	TRBJ1-4	-	TGTGCCAGCAGCGTAGGGGCGGGGTCAACTAATGAAAAACTGTTTTTT	CASSVGAGSTNEKLFF
TRBV5-1	-	TRBJ1-4	-	TGCGCCAGCACCCGGGGGACGTCTGCAACTAATGAAAAACTGTTTTTT	CASTRGTSATNEKLFF
TRBV4-2	-	TRBJ1-6	-	TGTGCCAGCAGCCGGAGGGGTGCGGGTAATTCACCCCTCCACTTT	CASSRRGAGNSPLHF
TRBV5-1	-	TRBJ1-1	TRBD1	TGCGCCAGCAGCGCGGACAGGGCGGTTGAAGCTTTCTTT	CASSADRAVEAFF
TRBV2	-	TRBJ2-1	-	TGTGCCAGCAGCATACCCTTAAGGGGGGGCTTCTACAATGAGCAGTTCTTC	CASSIPLRGGFYNEQFF
TRBV19	-	TRBJ2-7	TRBD2	TGTGCCAGTAGTTCCGCGACTAGCGGGGGAACCTACGAGCAGTACTTC	CASSSATSGGTYEQYF
TRBV2	few	TRBJ1-5	-	TGTGCCAGCAGTGAAGGACTGACTAGCAATCAGCCCCAGCATTTT	CASSEGLTSNQPQHF
TRBV7-9	-	TRBJ1-2	-	TGTGCCAGCAGCTTAAACGAGGGGGGGAATGGCTACACCTTC	CASSLNEGGNGYTF
TRBV5-6	-	TRBJ1-2	TRBD1	TGTGCCAGCAGCTTGAACAGGGGGCCTGGCTACACCTTC	CASSLNRGPGYTF
TRBV6-4	once	TRBJ2-1	TRBD1	TGTGCCAGCAGCCCCCGGGGACAGACGAACAATGAGCAGTTCTTC	CASSPRGQTNNEQFF
TRBV7-8	-	TRBJ2-3	TRBD2	TGTGCCAGCAGCTTCCCATTCGGACTAGCGGGGGTGCCAGATACGCAGTATTTT	CASSFPFGLAGVPDTQYF
TRBV18	-	TRBJ2-5	TRBD2	TGTGCCAGCTCACCACCCAGACTAGCGGGGGGTCAAGAGACCCAGTACTTC	CASSPPRLAGGQETQYF
TRBV9	-	TRBJ2-7	-	TGTGCCAGCAGCCCGGGTCCGACTAACTACGAGCAGTACTTC	CASSPGPTNYEQYF
TRBV4-3	-	TRBJ1-1	TRBD1	TGCGCCAGCAGCGACGACAGGGGCGCGAACACTGAAGCTTTCTTT	CASSDDRGANTEAFF
TRBV11-3	-	TRBJ1-1	TRBD1	TGTGCCAGCAGCCAGGGACAGGGTTGGACTGAAGCTTTCTTT	CASSQGQGWTEAFF
TRBV10-2	-	TRBJ2-7	TRBD2	TGCGCCAGCAGTGGGACTAGCGGCGTATACGAGCAGTACTTC	CASSGTSGVYEQYF